Listed below are T cell receptor beta chains from one sample, sequenced in a study of human T cells and chemical hapten exposure. TCRdb re-called the RACE reads with MiXCR, one entry per CDR3 protein. The table lists fewer than 400,000 distinct CDR3 sequences, under 9% of them singletons. Sequencing was performed on whole blood, taken in connection with sensitization to the hapten diphenylcyclopropenone (DPC). The receptors were gathered from a woman younger than 30 with alopecia areata. Some clones in this sample may be carry-over from other donors' samples. The CDR3 runs from the conserved cysteine through the conserved F or W. D genes are given only for firm matches. Rows give clone size only sometimes, using once, few, many, or a class for an expanded clone.

size	V	D	J	DNA	CDR3
many	TRBV28	-	TRBJ2-5	TGTGCCAGCAGTTTAGACCGGGGGCAGGGGGAGACCCAGTACTTC	CASSLDRGQGETQYF
-	TRBV2	-	TRBJ1-5	TGTGCCAGCAGTGAAGCGGGGGGAGTTTGGCAGCCCCAGCATTTT	CASSEAGGVWQPQHF
many	TRBV29-1	TRBD1	TRBJ1-1	TGCAGCGCACAGGGGAAAGTCACTGAAGCTTTCTTT	CSAQGKVTEAFF
few	TRBV7-8	TRBD2	TRBJ2-3	TGTGCCAGCAGCATAGCGGGGCCTTACACAGATACGCAGTATTTT	CASSIAGPYTDTQYF
many	TRBV6-6	-	TRBJ1-1	TGTGCCAGCAGTTACGAAGACCCTGAAGCTTTCTTT	CASSYEDPEAFF
-	TRBV6-1	-	TRBJ1-2	TGTGCCAGCAGACGGGATACTGGCTACACCTTC	CASRRDTGYTF
few	TRBV18	-	TRBJ1-2	TGTGCCAGCTCCCCGACGGAAGGCTACACCTTC	CASSPTEGYTF
few	TRBV20-1	-	TRBJ1-2	TGCAGGTCCGGGACGGGAGGCTACACCTTC	CRSGTGGYTF
many	TRBV7-9	-	TRBJ2-7	TGTGCCAGCAGCCGTCAAGACTACGAGCAGTACTTC	CASSRQDYEQYF
few	TRBV2	TRBD1	TRBJ1-2	TGTGCCAGCAGGGACAGGGGACTGAACTATGGCTACACCTTC	CASRDRGLNYGYTF
-	TRBV6-5	-	TRBJ2-3	TGTGCCAGCAGCGATAGGCGTTTAGATACGCAGTATTTT	CASSDRRLDTQYF
-	TRBV12-3/TRBV12-4	TRBD1	TRBJ1-4	TGTGCCAGCAGTTCGTCAGGGGGTGGAAAACTGTTTTTT	CASSSSGGGKLFF
few	TRBV18	TRBD1	TRBJ1-4	TGTGCCAGCTCAAGGGACAGGTCTAATGAAAAACTGTTTTTT	CASSRDRSNEKLFF
many	TRBV3-1	TRBD2	TRBJ2-7	TGTGCCAGCAGCCAAGGACTAGCGGGGGACTACGAGCAGTACTTC	CASSQGLAGDYEQYF
-	TRBV7-2	-	TRBJ1-2	TGTGCCAGCAGCTTAGATTCAGCTAACCGAGTCTATGGCTACACCTTC	CASSLDSANRVYGYTF
many	TRBV6-5	-	TRBJ2-7	TGTGCCAGCAGTTACTATAGGTCTCCTAACGAGCAGTACTTC	CASSYYRSPNEQYF
many	TRBV6-6	-	TRBJ1-1	TGTGCCAGCAGCCCCCGGTCGAACACTGAAGCTTTCTTT	CASSPRSNTEAFF
-	TRBV28	-	TRBJ1-5	TGTGCCAGCACCCTAGGGTCCGGGGTCTTTCAGCCCCAGCATTTT	CASTLGSGVFQPQHF
-	TRBV6-2/TRBV6-3	-	TRBJ2-7	TGTGCCACCCACCATATTTCGGGGGAATCCTACGAGCAGTACTTC	CATHHISGESYEQYF
few	TRBV20-1	TRBD1	TRBJ1-2	TGCAGTGCTACCCAGGGGGGCCCATATGGCTACACCTTC	CSATQGGPYGYTF
-	TRBV5-6	-	TRBJ2-3	TGTGCCAGCGGGAGAAATACGCAGTATTTT	CASGRNTQYF
many	TRBV12-3/TRBV12-4	TRBD1	TRBJ1-5	TGTGCCAGCAGTTTATACAGGGGGTTAGGGCAGCCCCAGCATTTT	CASSLYRGLGQPQHF
-	TRBV28	-	TRBJ2-1	TGTGCCAGCAGTCCCCCCCGGGGGCCGAACAATGAGCAGTTCTTC	CASSPPRGPNNEQFF
many	TRBV5-1	-	TRBJ2-3	TGCGCCAGCGCACAACAGGGAACTAGCACAGATACGCAGTATTTT	CASAQQGTSTDTQYF
few	TRBV7-2	-	TRBJ2-5	TGTGCCAGCAGCTTGAGTTCGACAGGGACTCCAGGGACCCAGTACTTC	CASSLSSTGTPGTQYF
-	TRBV6-1	TRBD1	TRBJ2-7	TGTGCCAGCACTGCGAGGGGACAGGGCCCCTACGAGCAGTACTTC	CASTARGQGPYEQYF
-	TRBV7-9	-	TRBJ2-3	TGTGCCAGCAGCAATTCATTAAGGGGCGCAGATACGCAGTATTTT	CASSNSLRGADTQYF
-	TRBV6-2/TRBV6-3	TRBD2	TRBJ2-3	TGTGCCAGCAGAACCGGGACTAGCGGGGGGGATACGCAGTATTTT	CASRTGTSGGDTQYF
many	TRBV28	-	TRBJ2-7	TGTGCCAGCAGTTTATCACCCGGGACCAGGTACTTC	CASSLSPGTRYF
-	TRBV7-9	-	TRBJ1-5	TGTGCCAGCAGCTTAGGGGACCACAATCAGCCCCAGCATTTT	CASSLGDHNQPQHF
many	TRBV12-3/TRBV12-4	-	TRBJ2-1	TGTGCCAGCAGTTTAATCCAGTTCAATGAGCAGTTCTTC	CASSLIQFNEQFF
-	TRBV5-1	-	TRBJ1-1	TGCGCCAGCAGCATAGGGGGGTACACTGAAGCTTTCTTT	CASSIGGYTEAFF
few	TRBV13	-	TRBJ1-2	TGTGCCAGCAGCGAGTCTGACAGGAACTATGGCTACACCTTC	CASSESDRNYGYTF
-	TRBV4-1	-	TRBJ1-5	TGCGCCAGCAGCCAGGACTCTCTGACAGGTGCCCAGCCCCAGCATTTT	CASSQDSLTGAQPQHF
-	TRBV20-1	TRBD2	TRBJ2-3	TGCAGTGCTTACTCCGGGACTAGCGGGGCGGATACGCAGTATTTT	CSAYSGTSGADTQYF
few	TRBV12-3/TRBV12-4	TRBD1	TRBJ1-2	TGTGCCAGCACCCGACAGGGGGGGGACTATGGCTACACCTTC	CASTRQGGDYGYTF
many	TRBV29-1	-	TRBJ2-5	TGCAGCGTTGGTCCCGGGCAAGAGACCCAGTACTTC	CSVGPGQETQYF
-	TRBV7-9	-	TRBJ1-4	TGTGCCAGCAGCCCTGAGGGGTATGTAACTAATGAAAAACTGTTTTTT	CASSPEGYVTNEKLFF
-	TRBV2	TRBD1	TRBJ2-3	TGTGCCAGCAGGGCAGGGGGAGTGGGCACAGATACGCAGTATTTT	CASRAGGVGTDTQYF
-	TRBV7-2	-	TRBJ1-2	TGTGCCAGCAGCTTGTCTGCCACCGAGTCTAACTATGGCTACACCTTC	CASSLSATESNYGYTF
many	TRBV7-3	TRBD1	TRBJ2-7	TGTGCCAGCAGCTTAGGAGACAGGGCCCACGAGCAGTACTTC	CASSLGDRAHEQYF
-	TRBV9	-	TRBJ2-3	TGTGCCAGCAGCGTCGGCCTAGCGTTTCCAGATACGCAGTATTTT	CASSVGLAFPDTQYF
few	TRBV7-6	-	TRBJ1-6	TGTGCCAGCAGCTTAGAAGGTGGAAGGACAGCACTCTATAATTCACCCCTCCACTTT	CASSLEGGRTALYNSPLHF
few	TRBV5-1	-	TRBJ1-2	TGCGCCAGCAGCTTGGCTGGCAGGGGATCTGGCTACACCTTC	CASSLAGRGSGYTF
few	TRBV29-1	TRBD2	TRBJ2-7	TGCAGCGTTGAAGGACGTAGCGGGGGGGCAGGCGAGCAGTACTTC	CSVEGRSGGAGEQYF
few	TRBV6-5	-	TRBJ1-2	TGTGCCAGCAGTTACTCTACAGGGATCTATGGCTACACCTTC	CASSYSTGIYGYTF